The 24 T cell receptor beta chains given below trace back to one sample, sequenced in a study of shared clonotypes between healthy human individuals. Repertoires were generated with immunoSEQ multiplex PCR, while TCRdb's copy carries only in-frame clones and drops some. Found here are some 350,000 clones, 74% of them singletons; the top ten hold 9% to 12%. Specimen: memory CD4+ T cells sorted from blood. Subset specified: CD45RA-negative fraction. These receptors were collected from a man aged 25-45 years in good health.

Regarding this clone: A junction end diverges from the germline sequence, so it may reflect a read error. This CDR3 is also generated by other DNA sequences in the sample. The chain has TRBV7-7 and TRBJ2-5; a weak D match, TRBD1 (6 bases). Germline CDR1 SSHAT, CDR2 FNYEAQ (reference sequence). This CDR3 has 13 amino acids. The CDR3, as DNA: TGTGCTAGCAGCCTGGACAGTCAAGAGACCCAGTACTTC. It yields the protein CASSLDSQETQYF.

The chain combines TRBV7-8 with TRBJ2-5; D call uncertain. Trimming removed 3 bases at V and 7 bases at J, with 12 bases between. The CDR3 spans 13 residues. The germline gives CDR1 SGHVS, CDR2 FQNEAQ. The DNA of the CDR3 is TGTGCCAGCAGCTTCGCCCCTATAGGGACCCAGTACTTC. Amino acid sequence: CASSFAPIGTQYF.

This clone was counted only a few times. This chain links TRBV14 with TRBJ2-1; TRBD2 agrees at 7 bases. CDR1 and CDR2 from the germline V gene are SGHDN and FVKESK. Losses at the gene ends were 3 bases for V and 5 bases for J; bases not matched to a gene: 4. The CDR3 extends over 14 amino acids. The CDR3 coding sequence is TGTGCCAGCAGCCATGAGGGGACTAACAATGAGCAGTTCTTC. This sequence encodes CASSHEGTNNEQFF.

V gene TRBV5-1 combines with J gene TRBJ1-2; the match to TRBD1 covers 9 bases. CDR3 length: 14 amino acids. The V and J ends lost 5 bases and 7 bases, in that order; junction bases with no gene match: 9. The V gene's germline CDR1 is SGHRS and CDR2 YFSETQ. DNA for the CDR3: TGCGCCAGCAGAACAACCGGGACAGGGTTTGGCTACACCTTC. This encodes CASRTTGTGFGYTF.

The CDR3: CASSQEVSGATQYF. The CDR3, as DNA: TGTGCCAGCAGCCAAGAGGTATCGGGAGCGACCCAGTACTTC. The V and J genes are TRBV14 and TRBJ2-5; perhaps TRBD2 as D (6 bases). Germline CDR1 SGHDN, CDR2 FVKESK. V lost 0 bases and J lost 7, with 12 bases in between. The CDR3 runs to 14 residues.

This chain connects TRBV27 to TRBJ2-7; maybe TRBD1 (5 bases). Trimming took off 2 bases at V and 5 bases at J, with 10 bases between the two ends. The CDR3 sequence is 13 residues long. Germline assignment: CDR1 MNHEY and CDR2 SMNVEV (reference sequence). DNA of the CDR3: TGTGCCAGCAGTTTAAGGCGCAGGGACGAGCAGTACTTC. It is translated as CASSLRRRDEQYF.

This sequence joins TRBV29-1 and TRBJ2-5; D might be TRBD2 (6 bases). The germline gives CDR1 SQVTM, CDR2 ANQGSEA. Trimming took off 4 bases at V and 2 bases at J, with 11 bases between the two ends. The CDR3 contains 13 residues. The CDR3 sequence: CSVGGVRQETQYF. CDR3 DNA sequence: TGCAGCGTTGGGGGGGTCAGGCAAGAGACCCAGTACTTC.

This chain links TRBV7-2 with TRBJ2-1, with D possibly TRBD2 on 5 matching bases. V lost 11 bases and J 4 bases, leaving 21 bases between the germline ends. The CDR3 covers 15 residues. Germline V gene lookup returns CDR1 SGHTA and CDR2 FQGNSA. The CDR3 DNA reads as TGTGCCGTGGGAGCGGATACTCCCCTGTACAATGAGCAGTTCTTC. Its translation: CAVGADTPLYNEQFF.

The chain employs TRBV19 and TRBJ2-2, with TRBD2 identical over 15 bases. The CDR3 has 19 residues. The trim removed 7 bases at V and 1 base at J, leaving 10 bases unmatched. Germline-derived CDR1 and CDR2 are LNHDA and SQIVND (reference sequence). CDR3 bases: TGTGCCAGTAAAGGATTTGGGACTAGCGGGAGGTGGAACACCGGGGAGCTGTTTTTT. It codes for CASKGFGTSGRWNTGELFF. Based on the CDR3 plus reference TRBV19 and TRBJ2-2, the full variable domain is DGGITQSPKYLFRKEGQNVTLSCEQNLNHDAMYWYRQDPGQGLRLIYYSQIVNDFQKGDIAEGYSVSREKKESFPLTVTSAQKNPTAFYLCASKGFGTSGRWNTGELFFGEGSRLTVL.

The chain links TRBV18 to TRBJ2-7; TRBD1 aligns across 8 bases. The CDR3 is 12 residues long. Germline CDR1 reads KGHSH; CDR2 reads LQKENI. J lost 6 bases, V lost 8 bases, and 6 bases had no gene match. CDR3 protein: CASNDRGGEQYF. The CDR3 coding sequence is TGTGCCAGCAACGACAGGGGCGGCGAGCAGTACTTC.

This sequence joins TRBV7-3 and TRBJ2-1; tentative D call: TRBD2 (5 bases). The germline V and J ends were trimmed by 2 bases and 0 bases, with 11 bases remaining between them. The germline V gene has CDR1 SGHTA and CDR2 FQGTGA. This CDR3 contains 16 residues. The CDR3 reads CASSLVGLTSYNEQFF. The CDR3 coding sequence is TGTGCCAGCAGCTTAGTAGGACTGACCTCCTACAATGAGCAGTTCTTC.

The chain joins TRBV5-8 to TRBJ2-5; TRBD1 aligns across 7 bases. The V gene's germline CDR1 is SGHTS and CDR2 YDEGEE. The CDR3 consists of 15 residues. The junction had 8 bases not matched to a gene; V was cut back by 4 bases and J by 2 bases. The CDR3 spells CASSTRGQTQETQYF. Written as DNA, the CDR3 is TGTGCCAGCAGCACACGGGGACAGACGCAAGAGACCCAGTACTTC. Full variable domain (outside the CDR3, taken from reference TRBV5-8 and TRBJ2-5): EAGVTQSPTHLIKTRGQQATLRCSPISGHTSVYWYQQALGLGLQFLLWYDEGEERNRGNFPPRFSGRQFPNYSSELNVNALELEDSALYLCASSTRGQTQETQYFGPGTRLLVL.

V usage is TRBV6-6 and J usage is TRBJ1-3; 9 bases fit TRBD1. Germline assignment: CDR1 MNHNY and CDR2 SVGAGI (reference sequence). With V trimmed by 4 bases and J by 0 bases, 4 bases remained unmatched. The length of the CDR3 is 16 residues. The CDR3 sequence: CASSSGDRASGNTIYF. CDR3 nucleotide sequence: TGTGCCAGCAGTTCAGGGGACAGGGCCTCTGGAAACACCATATATTTT.

This rearrangement joins TRBV5-4 to TRBJ2-5; possibly TRBD1 or TRBD2 for D (6 bases each). This CDR3 is built from 14 residues. The germline V and J ends were trimmed by 5 bases and 5 bases, with 16 bases remaining between them. CDR1 SGHNT and CDR2 YYREEE come from the germline V gene (reference sequence). The CDR3 sequence: CASRFDGGSETQYF. The CDR3 DNA follows: TGTGCCAGCAGGTTTGACGGGGGCTCGGAGACCCAGTACTTC.

The rearrangement uses TRBV5-6 and TRBJ2-6; D ambiguous. The CDR3 has 14 residues. Looked up from germline, CDR1 is SGHDT and CDR2 is YYEEEE. V was clipped by 6 bases and J by 4 bases, with 11 bases between them. The CDR3 loop reads CASNLISGANVLTF. CDR3 coding DNA: TGTGCCAGCAATTTAATCTCCGGGGCCAACGTCCTGACTTTC.

The V gene is TRBV7-9, the J gene TRBJ1-4, with D hard to call. Germline V gene sequence: CDR1 SEHNR, CDR2 FQNEAQ (reference sequence). V was clipped by 5 bases and J by 0 bases, with 10 bases between them. The CDR3 sequence is 15 residues long. Written as DNA, the CDR3 is TGTGCCAGCAGCCCCTCGCTTACAACTAATGAAAAACTGTTTTTT. Translating gives CASSPSLTTNEKLFF. Using reference TRBV7-9 and TRBJ1-4 for the parts outside the CDR3, the full variable domain is DTGVSQNPRHKITKRGQNVTFRCDPISEHNRLYWYRQTLGQGPEFLTYFQNEAQLEKSRLLSDRFSAERPKGSFSTLEIQRTEQGDSAMYLCASSPSLTTNEKLFFGSGTQLSVL.

CDR3 region: CAIKEGPASSYEQYF. CDR3 nucleotides: TGTGCCATCAAAGAGGGGCCAGCTAGCTCCTACGAGCAGTACTTC. This chain joins TRBV10-3 and TRBJ2-7; D may match TRBD1 or TRBD2 (5 bases each). Germline V gives CDR1 ENHRY, CDR2 SYGVKD. V lost 7 bases to trimming and J lost 0 bases, with 16 bases between them. This CDR3 region has 15 residues.

V usage is TRBV5-1 and J usage is TRBJ2-2, with D perhaps matching TRBD1 (6 bases). CDR1 and CDR2 (germline): SGHRS, YFSETQ. With 6 bases removed from V and 0 bases from J, the gap between germline ends came to 15 bases. CDR3 length: 16 amino acids. CDR3 in DNA: TGCGCCAGCAAACCCCAGGGGAGTACGAACACCGGGGAGCTGTTTTTT. The encoded protein is CASKPQGSTNTGELFF.

This clone was seen at least ten times. V usage is TRBV18 and J usage is TRBJ1-5, with 7 bases aligning to TRBD1. Looked up from germline, CDR1 is KGHSH and CDR2 is LQKENI. Trimming cost V 6 bases and J 3 bases; bases outside gene matches: 8. The CDR3 loop spans 15 amino acids. The CDR3 nucleotides are TGTGCCAGCTCCCCGGGACAGAAGTACAATCAGCCCCAGCATTTT. Translating gives CASSPGQKYNQPQHF.

A word on this clone: At the DNA level, this CDR3 is encoded by other sequences in the same sample as well. The chain combines TRBV29-1 with TRBJ1-1; D ambiguous. The V end was cut by 7 bases, the J end by 0 bases, with 3 bases between. CDR3 size: 10 residues. The germline V gene encodes CDR1 SQVTM and CDR2 ANQGSEA. The CDR3 loop reads CSALNTEAFF. The CDR3, as DNA: TGCAGCGCTCTGAACACTGAAGCTTTCTTT.

J is TRBJ2-1 and V is TRBV2, with D perhaps given as TRBD1 or TRBD2 (5 bases each). CDR3 length: 12 amino acids. Germline V gives CDR1 SNHLY, CDR2 FYNNEI. Trimming removed 6 bases at V and 9 bases at J, with 12 bases between. The CDR3 sequence: CASRESGGEQFF. In DNA, the CDR3 is TGTGCCAGCAGGGAATCTGGGGGTGAGCAGTTCTTC.

This clone has more than one count but fewer than ten. The rearrangement links TRBV7-6 to TRBJ2-1; 8 bases agree with TRBD1. Germline assignment: CDR1 SGHVS and CDR2 FNYEAQ. The CDR3 covers 18 residues. The V gene end was trimmed by 4 bases and the J gene end by 4 bases; junction bases not matched to a gene: 15. CDR3 protein: CASSSAGGGTIRYNEQFF. CDR3 sequence (DNA): TGTGCCAGCAGCTCAGCAGGGGGCGGTACAATTCGGTACAATGAGCAGTTCTTC. The full variable domain, its missing parts supplied by reference TRBV7-6 and TRBJ2-1, is GAGVSQSPRYKVTKRGQDVALRCDPISGHVSLYWYRQALGQGPEFLTYFNYEAQQDKSGLPNDRFSAERPEGSISTLTIQRTEQRDSAMYRCASSSAGGGTIRYNEQFFGPGTRLTVL.

The chain recombines TRBV5-1 with TRBJ2-5, with 9 bases lining up with TRBD1. Germline assignment: CDR1 SGHRS and CDR2 YFSETQ. The V gene end was trimmed by 7 bases and the J gene end by 4 bases; junction bases not matched to a gene: 8. The CDR3 spans 14 residues. The CDR3 loop is CASHGTGTGETQYF. In DNA form, the CDR3 reads TGCGCCAGCCATGGGACAGGGACTGGAGAGACCCAGTACTTC.

This clone has just a few counts. The chain uses TRBV13 and TRBJ2-1, with a tentative D call TRBD2 (5 bases). Germline CDR1 reads PRHDT; CDR2 reads FYEKMQ (reference sequence). This CDR3 has 15 amino acids. Trimming cost V 5 bases and J 0 bases, with 11 bases left between them. The CDR3 nucleotides are TGTGCCAGCAGCCGGGGAGTAGCCTCCTACAATGAGCAGTTCTTC. Its translation: CASSRGVASYNEQFF.